A single sample is the source of the 8 T cell receptor beta chains below, sequenced in a study of T-cell reconstitution after alpha-beta-depleted transplantation in children. The authors prepared the TCRbeta library with unique molecular identifiers. Via MiXCR, TCRdb re-called the PCR reads, giving one row per CDR3 protein. The repertoire holds 150,000 to 200,000 distinct CDR3 sequences, with about 6.8% as singletons. Sequencing was performed on PBMCs from the stem cell graft donor, taken from the stem cell graft. The receptor source for this set is a human donor who donated a stem cell graft to a child with Wiskott-Aldrich syndrome.

V is TRBV7-8 and J is TRBJ2-3; D remains unclear. Trimming cost V 0 bases and J 2 bases, with 12 bases left between them. The CDR3 runs 16 residues. Germline V CDR1 and CDR2: SGHVS, FQNEAQ. The DNA for the CDR3 is TGTGCCAGCAGCTTAGCCCCCAATAGACCCACAGATACGCAGTATTTT. Translation: CASSLAPNRPTDTQYF.

This clonotype has ten or more counts. V usage is TRBV12-3 or TRBV12-4 and J usage is TRBJ2-3; possibly TRBD1 for D (5 bases). This CDR3 comprises 13 residues. V gave up 2 bases and J gave up 4 bases, with 7 bases separating them. This CDR3 reads CASSLQGSDTQYF. Written as DNA, the CDR3 is TGTGCCAGCAGTTTACAGGGATCAGATACGCAGTATTTT.

This clonotype was recorded a few times. The chain joins TRBV5-1 to TRBJ2-2; TRBD1 aligns across 8 bases. The germline V gene encodes CDR1 SGHRS and CDR2 YFSETQ. Germline trimming cut 3 bases from V and 4 bases from J; bases unmatched to any gene: 5. This CDR3 region has 15 residues. DNA of the CDR3: TGCGCCAGCAGCTCAAGGACAGGGATCACCGGGGAGCTGTTTTTT. This translates into CASSSRTGITGELFF.

In this sample, this clonotype turned up a few times. The J gene is TRBJ2-1, the V gene TRBV6-2 or TRBV6-3; 10 bases are a match to TRBD2. The V and J ends lost 7 bases and 4 bases, in that order; junction bases with no gene match: 7. Per germline, CDR1 MNHEY and CDR2 SVGEGT. The CDR3 consists of 15 residues. CDR3 coding DNA: TGTGCCAGCACAAAGTCACTAGCGGGATACAATGAGCAGTTCTTC. This translates into CASTKSLAGYNEQFF.

This clonotype was seen many times. The chain is built from TRBV11-2 and TRBJ1-1; no firm D call. The ends were cut back, 3 bases at V and 2 bases at J, with 10 bases in the middle. This CDR3 has 14 residues. Germline V gene sequence: CDR1 SGHAT, CDR2 FQNNGV. CDR3 sequence: CASSFPLGNTEAFF. CDR3 DNA sequence: TGTGCCAGCAGCTTCCCCCTGGGAAACACTGAAGCTTTCTTT.

The rearrangement uses TRBV18 and TRBJ2-7, with 12 bases matching TRBD2. Germline V gene lookup returns CDR1 KGHSH and CDR2 LQKENI. The V gene end was trimmed by 5 bases and the J gene end by 6 bases; junction bases not matched to a gene: 20. The CDR3 contains 19 residues. The CDR3 nucleotides are TGTGCCAGCTCAGTAACTAGCGGGAGGATGCACCCCAAAGGGACCGAGCAGTACTTC. Protein sequence: CASSVTSGRMHPKGTEQYF.

This clonotype occurred many times. This chain uses TRBV7-2 with TRBJ2-3; 7 bases are a match to TRBD2. The CDR3 is made up of 15 amino acids. Germline V gives CDR1 SGHTA, CDR2 FQGNSA. Trimming took 1 base from V and 4 from J; bases not matched to a gene: 5. CDR3 loop: CASSLGRGLSDTQYF. CDR3 coding DNA: TGTGCCAGCAGCTTAGGGCGGGGGTTATCAGATACGCAGTATTTT.

This clonotype was observed a few times. The chain links TRBV12-3 or TRBV12-4 to TRBJ1-1; the D gene is possibly TRBD1 (6 bases). V gave up 5 bases and J gave up 3 bases, with 22 bases separating them. This CDR3 spans 17 amino acids. DNA of the CDR3: TGTGCCAGCAGTCCTAGCCCCTTTGGACAGATATACACTGAAGCTTTCTTT. As protein: CASSPSPFGQIYTEAFF.